The next 17 T cell receptor beta chains were all read from a single sample in a study of Ad26.COV2.S vaccination and SARS-CoV-2 variants. Regarding treatment: over 15 received Ad26.COV2.S at low or high dose, single or two shots; several received placebo; per-sample allocation not given. Material that was analyzed had been drawn on day 63 after the first vaccine or placebo injection. This table comes from immunoSEQ multiplex PCR, and its TCRdb copy is limited to in-frame clones, with some not included. The table lists a few hundred thousand clones, around 82% of them singletons. The sample was peripheral blood, taken in a trial of Ad26.COV2.S vaccine versus placebo. The receptors originated from a person aged 18 to 59 who received the Ad26.COV2.S COVID-19 vaccine or a placebo.

V and J are TRBV12-3 or TRBV12-4 and TRBJ2-1, with 7 bases fitting TRBD2. This CDR3 is 13 amino acids long. V was clipped by 6 bases and J by 5 bases; unmatched bases: 4. CDR3 region: CASRGTTDNEQFF. CDR3 in DNA: TGTGCCAGCAGGGGGACTACCGACAATGAGCAGTTCTTC.

This clone appeared a single time. CDR3 in amino acids: CASSMAGNTIYF. In DNA, the CDR3 is TGTGCCAGTAGTATGGCTGGAAACACCATATATTTT. The chain joins TRBV19 to TRBJ1-3; no clear D gene. The germline V and J ends were trimmed by 3 bases and 2 bases, with 2 bases remaining between them. The V gene's germline CDR1 is LNHDA and CDR2 SQIVND (reference sequence). The CDR3 length is 12 residues.

CDR3 DNA: TGTGCCAGCAGGGTCCAAGAGGCCGCAAATGAAAAACTGTTTTTT. Protein sequence: CASRVQEAANEKLFF. The chain uses TRBV7-2 and TRBJ1-4, with no clear D. Trimming pared 6 bases from V and 5 bases from J, leaving 16 bases between. This CDR3 region has 15 residues. Germline V gives CDR1 SGHTA, CDR2 FQGNSA.

The rearrangement links TRBV19 to TRBJ2-1; 7 nucleotides match TRBD2. The CDR3 length is 13 residues. Germline V gene lookup returns CDR1 LNHDA and CDR2 SQIVND (reference sequence). Unmatched junction bases numbered 0, after V lost 1 base and J lost 6 bases. CDR3 residues: CASSIGTSNEQFF. The CDR3 region has the DNA TGTGCCAGTAGTATAGGGACTAGCAATGAGCAGTTCTTC.

The chain uses TRBV7-3 and TRBJ1-1; D is unclear. Trimming pared 3 bases from V and 0 bases from J, leaving 5 bases between. This CDR3 has 13 residues. Germline V gene data show CDR1 as SGHTA and CDR2 as FQGTGA. The CDR3 protein is CASSFSVNTEAFF. The CDR3 nucleotides are TGTGCCAGCAGCTTCTCAGTGAACACTGAAGCTTTCTTT. The full variable domain, in which reference TRBV7-3 and TRBJ1-1 provide the parts outside the CDR3, is GAGVSQTPSNKVTEKGKYVELRCDPISGHTALYWYRQSLGQGPEFLIYFQGTGAADDSGLPNDRFFAVRPEGSVSTLKIQRTERGDSAVYLCASSFSVNTEAFFGQGTRLTVV.

This clone was observed once. The gene calls are TRBV7-3 and TRBJ2-2; D is possibly TRBD1 (6 bases). The CDR3 covers 13 residues. Trimming pared 5 bases from V and 6 bases from J, leaving 10 bases between. Germline V gives CDR1 SGHTA, CDR2 FQGTGA. Written as DNA, the CDR3 is TGTGCCAGCAGCCCAGGGGTTTCCGGGGAGCTGTTTTTT. It yields the protein CASSPGVSGELFF.

V is TRBV18 and J is TRBJ1-3; D might be TRBD1 (5 bases). CDR1 is KGHSH and CDR2 is LQKENI in the germline V gene. The CDR3 extends over 16 amino acids. Trimming cost V 3 bases and J 2 bases, with 14 bases left between them. For the CDR3, the DNA is TGTGCCAGCTCACCCGCCCACCGGGGCCCTGGAAACACCATATATTTT. Translation: CASSPAHRGPGNTIYF.

CDR3 bases: TGTGCCAGCAGCCCTAAGGGCGGGGGGGCGATAACATACAATGAGCAGTTCTTC. Protein: CASSPKGGGAITYNEQFF. J is TRBJ2-1 and V is TRBV7-3; 9 bases map to TRBD2. CDR1 and CDR2 from the germline V gene are SGHTA and FQGTGA. This CDR3 has 18 amino acids. Trimming took 5 bases from V and 4 from J; bases not matched to a gene: 15.

This clone was observed at least ten times. The V and J genes are TRBV5-1 and TRBJ2-3, with 8 positions matching TRBD1. This CDR3 is 14 amino acids long. The germline V gene has CDR1 SGHRS and CDR2 YFSETQ. V dropped 2 bases and J dropped 4; count of bases not matched to a gene: 3. The CDR3 loop is CASSFGQGPDTQYF. CDR3 DNA sequence: TGCGCCAGCAGCTTCGGACAGGGCCCAGATACGCAGTATTTT. The complete variable domain, with remaining parts taken from reference TRBV5-1 and TRBJ2-3, reads KAGVTQTPRYLIKTRGQQVTLSCSPISGHRSVSWYQQTPGQGLQFLFEYFSETQRNKGNFPGRFSGRQFSNSRSEMNVSTLELGDSALYLCASSFGQGPDTQYFGPGTRLTVL.

The chain is built from TRBV6-4 and TRBJ2-1; D could derive from TRBD1 or TRBD2 (6 bases each). V shed 2 bases and J shed 8 bases, with 19 bases lying between them. There are 16 residues in the CDR3. Germline CDR1 reads MRHNA; CDR2 reads SNTAGT. For the CDR3, the DNA is TGTGCCAGCAGTGACCCCGGGAAGGGGGGTGGGGATGAGCAGTTCTTC. Translated, it gives CASSDPGKGGGDEQFF.

The CDR3 DNA reads as TGTGCCAGCAGCCAAGATCAGGGCGGGGCCTACAATGAGCAGTTCTTC. This gives the protein CASSQDQGGAYNEQFF. The V call is TRBV14, the J call TRBJ2-1; a possible D gene is TRBD2 (6 bases). V lost 0 bases and J 2 bases, leaving 11 bases between the germline ends. Germline values: CDR1 SGHDN, CDR2 FVKESK. The CDR3 runs to 16 residues.

The chain has TRBV27 and TRBJ2-1; 7 nucleotides match TRBD1. With 8 bases clipped from V and 4 bases from J, the junction kept 11 bases outside the gene matches. Germline values: CDR1 MNHEY, CDR2 SMNVEV (reference sequence). The CDR3 sequence is 15 residues long. CDR3 region: CASFPGTDPYNEQFF. The CDR3 DNA is TGTGCCAGCTTCCCCGGGACAGACCCTTACAATGAGCAGTTCTTC.

The J gene is TRBJ2-5, the V gene TRBV15; the match to TRBD2 covers 9 bases. After removal of 3 bases from V and 5 bases from J, the junction contained 10 bases not matched to a gene. CDR1 is LNHNV and CDR2 is YYDKDF in the germline V gene (reference sequence). This CDR3 region has 16 residues. The CDR3 nucleotides are TGTGCCACCAGCAGCCGAATAGCGGGAGTCAGGGAGACCCAGTACTTC. Translated: CATSSRIAGVRETQYF.

The chain is built from TRBV29-1 and TRBJ1-1, with D uncertain. V lost 1 base to trimming and J lost 4 bases, with 7 bases between them. The germline gives CDR1 SQVTM, CDR2 ANQGSEA. CDR3 length: 12 residues. The CDR3 sequence is CSVEGPLTEAFF. For the CDR3, the DNA is TGCAGCGTTGAAGGCCCCCTCACTGAAGCTTTCTTT.

The rearrangement uses TRBV12-3 or TRBV12-4 and TRBJ1-5, with D perhaps TRBD1 (5 bases). This CDR3 comprises 12 residues. V was trimmed by 6 bases and J by 8 bases, leaving 11 bases between them. The CDR3: CASRLGLEPQHF. Written as DNA, the CDR3 is TGTGCCAGCAGGCTGGGACTTGAGCCCCAGCATTTT.

This clone was picked up a small number of times. The CDR3, as DNA: TGTGCCAGCAGACCGAAGGGAGGGGTTGACAATCAGCCCCAGCATTTT. Its translation is CASRPKGGVDNQPQHF. The chain employs TRBV6-6 and TRBJ1-5, with a weak D call TRBD1 (5 bases). In germline, CDR1 is MNHNY, CDR2 SVGAGI (reference sequence). This CDR3 is 16 amino acids long. Trimming took 6 bases from V and 3 from J, leaving 18 bases between them.

This clone was found once. This chain uses TRBV7-9 with TRBJ1-4; D unresolved. Per the germline V gene, CDR1 is SEHNR and CDR2 is FQNEAQ (reference sequence). Trimming cost V 2 bases and J 0 bases, with 4 bases left between them. This CDR3 region has 14 residues. CDR3 protein: CASSLTTTNEKLFF. The CDR3 region has the DNA TGTGCCAGCAGCTTAACTACAACTAATGAAAAACTGTTTTTT.